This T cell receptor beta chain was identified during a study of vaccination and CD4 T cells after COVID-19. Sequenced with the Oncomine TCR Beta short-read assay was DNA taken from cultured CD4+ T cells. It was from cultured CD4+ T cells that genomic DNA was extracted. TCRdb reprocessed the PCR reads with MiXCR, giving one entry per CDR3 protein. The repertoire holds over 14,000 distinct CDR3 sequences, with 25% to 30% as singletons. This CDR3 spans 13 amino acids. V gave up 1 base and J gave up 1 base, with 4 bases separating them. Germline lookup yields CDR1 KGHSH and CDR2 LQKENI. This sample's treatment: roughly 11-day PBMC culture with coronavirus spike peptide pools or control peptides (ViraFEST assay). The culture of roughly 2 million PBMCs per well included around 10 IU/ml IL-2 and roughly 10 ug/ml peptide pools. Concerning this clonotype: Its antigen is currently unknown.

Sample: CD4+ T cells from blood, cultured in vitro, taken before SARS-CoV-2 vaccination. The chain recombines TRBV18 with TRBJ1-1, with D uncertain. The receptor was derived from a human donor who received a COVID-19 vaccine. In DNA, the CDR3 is TGTGCCAGCTCACCACAAGGGAACACTGAAGCTTTCTTT. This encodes CASSPQGNTEAFF.